Below are 10 T cell receptor beta chains sequenced from a single sample in a study of blood T cell repertoires in COVID-19. Here immunoSEQ multiplex PCR was the method, and the copy in TCRdb shows in-frame clones only, minus some. The sample lists roughly 86,000 clones; over 75% were seen once. Sequences were obtained from peripheral blood. These receptor sequences come from a woman in her 70s with acute or convalescent COVID-19.

This sequence joins TRBV6-5 and TRBJ2-7, with D tentatively TRBD1 (5 bases). This CDR3 has 12 residues. Looked up from germline, CDR1 is MNHEY and CDR2 is SVGAGI. Deletions cut 9 bases from V and 6 bases from J, with 15 bases between. The CDR3 nucleotides read TGTGCCAGTAGGCCTCAGGGCGGCGAGCAGTACTTC. Protein product: CASRPQGGEQYF.

This clone was seen repeatedly, ten times or more. The rearrangement links TRBV7-9 to TRBJ1-2; D possibly corresponds to TRBD1 (5 bases). Germline V gene sequence: CDR1 SEHNR, CDR2 FQNEAQ (reference sequence). This CDR3 comprises 14 residues. The V end lost 11 bases, the J end lost 6 bases, and 22 bases lay between the germline ends. The CDR3 region has the DNA TGTGCCGGATCTTGGGGCAGGGAGGAAGATGGCTACACCTTC. Its protein is CAGSWGREEDGYTF.

The chain carries TRBV10-2 and TRBJ2-6; TRBD1 matches at 9 bases. The CDR3 runs to 18 residues. Germline CDR1 is WSHSY and CDR2 is SAAADI. V shed 6 bases, J shed 0 bases, and the junction held 9 bases outside the gene matches. The CDR3 DNA reads as TGCGCCAGCAGCGGACAGGGGCTACCCGCCTCTGGGGCCAACGTCCTGACTTTC. It encodes CASSGQGLPASGANVLTF.

This chain joins TRBV19 and TRBJ1-4; TRBD1 is a possible D gene (6 bases). The V gene lost 7 bases and the J gene lost 5 bases, with 17 bases spanning the gap. The CDR3 has 15 residues. Germline values: CDR1 LNHDA, CDR2 SQIVND (reference sequence). The CDR3: CASKGTYTSNEKLFF. The DNA for the CDR3 is TGTGCCAGTAAGGGGACATACACTTCGAATGAAAAACTGTTTTTT.

The V gene is TRBV27, the J gene TRBJ1-6; D call uncertain. CDR3 length equals 14 residues. The germline V gene has CDR1 MNHEY and CDR2 SMNVEV (reference sequence). Trimming removed 3 bases at V and 10 bases at J, with 13 bases between. The CDR3 sequence: CASSLSRFGSPLHF. In nucleotides, the CDR3 is TGTGCCAGCAGTTTGTCTAGGTTCGGGTCACCCCTCCACTTT.

This clone appeared a single time. The rearrangement joins TRBV7-3 to TRBJ2-2, with 15 bases matching TRBD2. CDR1 is SGHTA and CDR2 is FQGTGA in the germline V gene. The CDR3 loop spans 19 amino acids. J was trimmed by 0 bases and V by 5 bases; bases with no gene match: 7. CDR3 sequence: CASSPRTSGGAPNTGELFF. In nucleotides, the CDR3 is TGTGCCAGCAGCCCCAGGACTAGCGGGGGGGCACCGAACACCGGGGAGCTGTTTTTT.

This rearrangement joins TRBV5-1 to TRBJ2-5; weak D call: TRBD1 (5 bases). This CDR3 is 13 amino acids long. Trimming shortened V by 5 bases and J by 5 bases, and 13 bases separated the two germline ends. CDR1 and CDR2 from the germline V gene are SGHRS and YFSETQ. The CDR3 nucleotides are TGCGCCAGCAGAATCCAGGGTGGGGAGACCCAGTACTTC. Protein product: CASRIQGGETQYF.

This clone was counted only a few times. The chain has TRBV4-2 and TRBJ2-2; no clear D. Per germline, CDR1 LGHNA and CDR2 YNFKEQ. V was shortened by 0 bases and J by 5 bases, with 10 bases between the two germline ends. The CDR3 totals 15 residues. CDR3 amino acids: CASSQDLRATGELFF. CDR3 coding DNA: TGTGCCAGCAGCCAAGATTTGCGAGCAACCGGGGAGCTGTTTTTT.

CDR3 sequence: CSASLKYF. CDR3 sequence (DNA): TGCAGTGCTAGCCTTAAGTACTTC. V usage is TRBV20-1 and J usage is TRBJ2-7; D unclear. This CDR3 spans 8 amino acids. CDR1 and CDR2 (germline): DFQATT, SNEGSKA (reference sequence). Trimming took 3 bases from V and 11 from J, leaving 5 bases between them.

The chain recombines TRBV5-1 with TRBJ1-4; TRBD1 aligns across 9 bases. CDR1 is SGHRS and CDR2 is YFSETQ in the germline V gene. The CDR3 is 15 amino acids. Germline trimming cut 2 bases from V and 7 bases from J; bases unmatched to any gene: 6. The CDR3 DNA reads TGCGCCAGCAGCTTTCAAGGACAGGGGTCTGAAAAACTGTTTTTT. Protein sequence: CASSFQGQGSEKLFF.